The 21 T cell receptor beta chains below all came from one sample that was sequenced in a study of Ad26.COV2.S vaccination and SARS-CoV-2 variants. Clones were read by immunoSEQ multiplex PCR, and TCRdb kept only the in-frame ones, dropping some. The table includes some 460,000 clones, approximately 90% detected once. Treatment defined: 15 to 20 received Ad26.COV2.S at low or high dose, single or two shots; several received placebo; per-sample allocation not given. At day 63 after the first vaccine or placebo injection, samples were drawn. Here the sequenced sample was peripheral blood, taken in a trial of Ad26.COV2.S vaccine versus placebo. Receptor source: a person between 18 and 65 years old who received the Ad26.COV2.S COVID-19 vaccine or a placebo.

The chain links TRBV6-2 or TRBV6-3 to TRBJ1-2; 9 positions agree with TRBD1. The V segment lost 6 bases and the J segment 8 bases; nucleotides outside the gene matches: 13. This CDR3 is 15 amino acids long. Germline loops: CDR1 MNHEY, CDR2 SVGEGT. The CDR3 loop reads CASSHRAGTGIGYTF. CDR3 DNA sequence: TGTGCCAGCAGCCACCGCGCCGGGACAGGGATCGGCTACACCTTC.

This clone showed up just once. This rearrangement joins TRBV21-1 to TRBJ2-2; TRBD1 was called by the table and not checked on the DNA. TRBV21-1 is tagged as a pseudogene. This CDR3 has 16 residues. CDR3 nucleotides: TGTGCCAGCAGCAAAGATCAGGACAGGGTCACCGGGGAGCTGTTTTTT. Its translation: CASSKDQDRVTGELFF.

The CDR3 DNA reads as TGTGCCTGGAGTGTCGGAAGGAGCTCCTATAATTCACCCCTCCACTTT. This sequence encodes CAWSVGRSSYNSPLHF. The V call is TRBV30, the J call TRBJ1-6; D gene ambiguous. This CDR3 contains 16 residues. V gave up 0 bases and J gave up 0 bases, with 9 bases separating them. The V gene's germline CDR1 is GTSNPN and CDR2 SVGIG (reference sequence).

This chain uses TRBV24-1 with TRBJ1-6, with 7 positions matching TRBD1. Germline CDR1 and CDR2: KGHDR and SFDVKD. The CDR3 consists of 14 residues. Trimming took 7 bases from V and 9 from J; bases not matched to a gene: 8. This CDR3 is CATREGTVTSPLHF. CDR3 nucleotide sequence: TGTGCCACCAGAGAGGGGACAGTGACTTCACCCCTCCACTTT.

This chain links TRBV2 with TRBJ1-1; 8 bases agree with TRBD1. The germline gives CDR1 SNHLY, CDR2 FYNNEI. The V gene end was trimmed by 6 bases and the J gene end by 0 bases; junction bases not matched to a gene: 6. The CDR3 has 15 amino acids. CDR3 residues: CASSLDRVVNTEAFF. The CDR3 region has the DNA TGTGCCAGCAGCCTGGACAGGGTGGTGAACACTGAAGCTTTCTTT. Full variable domain (rest looked up from reference TRBV2 and TRBJ1-1): EPEVTQTPSHQVTQMGQEVILRCVPISNHLYFYWYRQILGQKVEFLVSFYNNEISEKSEIFDDQFSVERPDGSNFTLKIRSTKLEDSAMYFCASSLDRVVNTEAFFGQGTRLTVV.

The chain couples TRBV12-5 to TRBJ2-5; D is perhaps TRBD1 (6 bases). Germline CDR1 is LGHNT and CDR2 is FRNRAP. V was clipped by 5 bases and J by 5 bases, with 6 bases between them. CDR3 length: 11 amino acids. In nucleotides, the CDR3 is TGTGCTAGTGGTCAGGGGGAGACCCAGTACTTC. Its translation is CASGQGETQYF.

V usage is TRBV6-5 and J usage is TRBJ1-2; D call uncertain. Between the trimmed V and J ends, which lost 6 bases and 2 bases, there was a span of 16 bases. Germline V gene lookup returns CDR1 MNHEY and CDR2 SVGAGI. The CDR3 consists of 15 residues. The CDR3 sequence is CASSLNYHLNYGYTF. In DNA, the CDR3 is TGTGCCAGCAGCCTTAACTATCACCTAAACTATGGCTACACCTTC.

The genes are TRBV2 and TRBJ2-1, with 7 bases matching TRBD2. The germline CDR1 and CDR2 sequences are SNHLY and FYNNEI. The CDR3 length is 17 residues. V dropped 6 bases and J dropped 0; count of bases not matched to a gene: 11. The chain's CDR3 is CASRSGRGKGSYNEQFF. In DNA, the CDR3 is TGTGCCAGCAGAAGTGGGCGGGGGAAGGGCTCCTACAATGAGCAGTTCTTC.

This sequence joins TRBV30 and TRBJ2-7; TRBD1 agrees at 11 bases. J lost 7 bases, V lost 1 base, and 9 bases had no gene match. The CDR3 is 15 amino acids. CDR1 is GTSNPN and CDR2 is SVGIG in the germline V gene (reference sequence). The CDR3 DNA sequence: TGTGCCTGGAGTGCGTGGGACAGGGGGACTGGGGAGCAGTACTTC. It is translated as CAWSAWDRGTGEQYF.

V gene TRBV4-2 combines with J gene TRBJ2-3; TRBD2 matches at 13 bases. The CDR3 totals 16 residues. V lost 3 bases to trimming and J lost 6 bases; unmatched junction nucleotides: 6. The V gene's germline CDR1 is LGHNA and CDR2 YNFKEQ. CDR3 protein: CASSHRTSGGGDTQYF. CDR3 sequence (DNA): TGTGCCAGCAGCCACCGGACTAGCGGGGGCGGGGATACGCAGTATTTT.

The chain employs TRBV18 and TRBJ2-3, with D possibly matching TRBD1 (5 bases). The V end lost 6 bases, the J end lost 0 bases, and 16 bases lay between the germline ends. CDR1 is KGHSH, CDR2 LQKENI, per germline. CDR3 size: 16 residues. CDR3 amino acids: CASSPGPGSSTDTQYF. In nucleotides, the CDR3 is TGTGCCAGCTCCCCGGGCCCAGGGTCTAGCACAGATACGCAGTATTTT.

V gene TRBV3-1 (or the pseudogene TRBV3-2) combines with J gene TRBJ1-1, with 8 bases identical to TRBD1. There are 15 residues in the CDR3. Germline assignment: CDR1 LGHDT and CDR2 YNNKEL (reference sequence). After removal of 4 bases from V and 4 bases from J, the junction contained 8 bases not matched to a gene. The CDR3 loop is CASSLRQGKGTEAFF. CDR3 bases: TGTGCCAGCAGCCTGAGACAGGGGAAGGGCACTGAAGCTTTCTTT.

The chain couples TRBV5-5 to TRBJ2-1; 9 nucleotides line up with TRBD2. The CDR3 is 17 amino acids. Germline lookup yields CDR1 SGHKS and CDR2 YYEKEE (reference sequence). V gave up 0 bases and J gave up 2 bases; unmatched junction bases: 6. Here the CDR3 reads CASSLALAGSAYNEQFF. As DNA, the CDR3 is TGTGCCAGCAGCTTGGCGCTAGCGGGGTCCGCCTACAATGAGCAGTTCTTC.

The chain links TRBV30 to TRBJ1-2, with 7 bases matching TRBD1. J gave up 8 bases and V 3 bases, and 18 bases lay outside the gene matches. The CDR3 contains 16 residues. CDR1 and CDR2 (germline): GTSNPN, SVGIG (reference sequence). The CDR3 loop reads CAWRRGPPVAAIGYTF. The CDR3 coding sequence is TGTGCCTGGAGAAGGGGGCCACCGGTAGCGGCTATCGGCTACACCTTC.

In its sample, this clone was seen many times. The chain carries TRBV28 and TRBJ1-5; 7 bases match TRBD1. Trimming cost V 5 bases and J 6 bases; bases outside gene matches: 13. The CDR3 is made up of 16 amino acids. Per germline, CDR1 MDHEN and CDR2 SYDVKM. The CDR3 region is CASSEGGQFFAQPQHF. The CDR3 nucleotides are TGTGCCAGCAGTGAAGGGGGACAGTTTTTCGCTCAGCCCCAGCATTTT.

As concerns this clone: Other DNA sequences in the same sample also yield this CDR3. This rearrangement joins TRBV5-1 to TRBJ2-1, with D unresolved. There are 13 residues in the CDR3. Trimming stripped 0 bases from V and 4 bases from J, with 5 bases between. Germline CDR1 SGHRS, CDR2 YFSETQ. CDR3 sequence (DNA): TGCGCCAGCAGCTTGGGGAGTTACAATGAGCAGTTCTTC. Its translation: CASSLGSYNEQFF.

V gene TRBV7-2 combines with J gene TRBJ1-1; D might be TRBD1 (5 bases). The CDR3 consists of 13 residues. The germline gives CDR1 SGHTA, CDR2 FQGNSA. The V gene lost 4 bases and the J gene lost 6 bases, with 12 bases spanning the gap. The CDR3 sequence is CASSWGPVAEAFF. Written as DNA, the CDR3 is TGTGCCAGCAGCTGGGGCCCCGTGGCTGAAGCTTTCTTT. Full variable domain (rest looked up from reference TRBV7-2 and TRBJ1-1): GAGVSQSPSNKVTEKGKDVELRCDPISGHTALYWYRQSLGQGLEFLIYFQGNSAPDKSGLPSDRFSAERTGGSVSTLTIQRTQQEDSAVYLCASSWGPVAEAFFGQGTRLTVV.

J is TRBJ2-5 and V is TRBV24-1; the D call may be TRBD1 or TRBD2 (6 bases each). V was clipped by 3 bases and J by 3 bases, with 13 bases between them. The CDR3 totals 15 residues. Germline V gene lookup returns CDR1 KGHDR and CDR2 SFDVKD. CDR3 nucleotide sequence: TGTGCCACCAGTGATACACAGGGCGGGAAAGAGACCCAGTACTTC. Translation: CATSDTQGGKETQYF.

This clone was seen more than once but under ten times. This chain's CDR3 is CASSFIAQQGAYGYTF. CDR3 sequence (DNA): TGTGCCAGCAGCTTCATAGCCCAACAGGGTGCCTATGGCTACACCTTC. The rearrangement joins TRBV7-9 to TRBJ1-2, with D perhaps matching TRBD1 (6 bases). The germline CDR1 and CDR2 sequences are SEHNR and FQNEAQ (reference sequence). The CDR3 contains 16 residues. V dropped 3 bases and J dropped 4 bases, with 18 bases sitting between them.

V and J are TRBV6-5 and TRBJ1-2; D gene ambiguous. The CDR3 runs to 14 residues. V lost 6 bases to trimming and J lost 0 bases, with 11 bases between them. The V gene's germline CDR1 is MNHEY and CDR2 SVGAGI. The CDR3 reads CASRTPTANYGYTF. CDR3 DNA: TGTGCCAGCAGAACCCCGACGGCTAACTATGGCTACACCTTC.

This chain uses TRBV4-2 with TRBJ2-7; 8 bases are a match to TRBD2. This CDR3 contains 17 residues. Germline CDR1 is LGHNA and CDR2 is YNFKEQ. V shed 2 bases, J shed 2 bases, and the junction held 11 bases outside the gene matches. CDR3 sequence: CASSQSRNSGKTYEQYF. The CDR3 region has the DNA TGTGCCAGCAGCCAATCCAGAAATAGCGGGAAAACCTACGAGCAGTACTTC.